The T cell receptor beta chain described here comes from a study of blood T cell repertoires in COVID-19. On the study more broadly: Sites across the United States, Italy and Spain contributed samples from acute and convalescent COVID-19.

TCRdb's table, derived via immunoSEQ multiplex PCR, lists solely in-frame clones and lacks some. The profile shows around 140,000 clones, roughly three quarters of them singletons. The CDR3 extends over 12 amino acids. CDR1 and CDR2 (germline): WNHNN, SYGVQD (reference sequence). V dropped 3 bases and J dropped 8 bases, with 8 bases sitting between them. The sequence derives from a woman aged 65 to 85 with acute or convalescent COVID-19. Sequences were obtained from peripheral blood. The chain combines TRBV10-1 with TRBJ2-1; D not certain. CDR3 sequence (DNA): TGCGCCAGCAGTGACAGGTCTGATGAGCAGTTCTTC. This gives the protein CASSDRSDEQFF.